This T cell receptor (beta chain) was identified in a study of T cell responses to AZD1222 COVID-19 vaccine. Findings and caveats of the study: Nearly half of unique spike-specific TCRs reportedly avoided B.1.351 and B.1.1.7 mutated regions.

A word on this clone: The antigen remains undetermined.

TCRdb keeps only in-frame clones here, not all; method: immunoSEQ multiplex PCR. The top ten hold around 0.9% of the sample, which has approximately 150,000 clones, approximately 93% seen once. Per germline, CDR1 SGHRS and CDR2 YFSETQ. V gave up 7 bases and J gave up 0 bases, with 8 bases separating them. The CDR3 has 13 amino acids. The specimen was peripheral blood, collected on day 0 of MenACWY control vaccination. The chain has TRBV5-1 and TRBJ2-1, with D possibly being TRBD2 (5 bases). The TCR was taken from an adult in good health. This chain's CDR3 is CASGAGSYNEQFF. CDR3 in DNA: TGCGCCAGCGGTGCGGGCTCCTACAATGAGCAGTTCTTC.